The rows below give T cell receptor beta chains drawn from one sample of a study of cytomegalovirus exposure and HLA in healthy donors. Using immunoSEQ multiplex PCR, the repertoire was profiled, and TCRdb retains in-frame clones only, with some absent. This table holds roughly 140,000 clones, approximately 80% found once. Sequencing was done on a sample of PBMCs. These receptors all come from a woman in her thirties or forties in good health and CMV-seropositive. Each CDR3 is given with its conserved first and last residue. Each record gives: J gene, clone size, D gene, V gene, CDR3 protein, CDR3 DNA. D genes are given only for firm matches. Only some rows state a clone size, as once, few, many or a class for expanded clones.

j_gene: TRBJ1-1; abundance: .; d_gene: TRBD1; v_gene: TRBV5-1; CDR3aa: CASSWGQTTEAFF; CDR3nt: TGCGCCAGCAGCTGGGGACAGACCACTGAAGCTTTCTTT
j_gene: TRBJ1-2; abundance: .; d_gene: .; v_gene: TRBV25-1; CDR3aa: CATTGNNYGYTF; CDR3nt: TGTGCCACCACCGGGAACAACTATGGCTACACCTTC
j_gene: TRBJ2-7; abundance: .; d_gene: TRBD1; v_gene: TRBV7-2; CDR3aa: CASSPTGIYEQYF; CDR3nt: TGTGCCAGCAGCCCGACAGGGATCTACGAGCAGTACTTC
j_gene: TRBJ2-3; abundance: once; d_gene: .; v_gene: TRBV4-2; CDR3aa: CASSQDPGSSQYF; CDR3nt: TGTGCCAGCAGCCAAGACCCCGGGTCCTCTCAGTATTTT
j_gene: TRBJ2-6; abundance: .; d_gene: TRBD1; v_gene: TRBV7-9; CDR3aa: CASGPSQGAAGANVLTF; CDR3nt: TGTGCCAGCGGACCTTCACAGGGGGCGGCTGGGGCCAACGTCCTGACTTTC
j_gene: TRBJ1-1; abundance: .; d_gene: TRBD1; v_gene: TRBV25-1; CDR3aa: CAHQGTGGRDTEAFF; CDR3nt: TGTGCTCACCAAGGGACAGGGGGCAGGGACACTGAAGCTTTCTTT
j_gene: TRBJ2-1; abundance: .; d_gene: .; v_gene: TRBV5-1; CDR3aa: CASRPGEAGNEQFF; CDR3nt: TGCGCCAGCAGACCGGGAGAGGCGGGGAATGAGCAGTTCTTC
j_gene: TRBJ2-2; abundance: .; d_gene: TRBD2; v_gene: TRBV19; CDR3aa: CASSIREGRRTGELFF; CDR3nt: TGTGCCAGTAGTATTCGGGAGGGCCGTCGGACCGGGGAGCTGTTTTTT
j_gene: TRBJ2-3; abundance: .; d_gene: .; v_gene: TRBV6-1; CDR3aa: CASSEIPPGGSSTDTQYF; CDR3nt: TGTGCCAGCAGTGAAATTCCCCCAGGGGGGTCTAGCACAGATACGCAGTATTTT
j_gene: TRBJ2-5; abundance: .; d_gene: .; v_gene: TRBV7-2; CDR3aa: CASSLMSSETQYF; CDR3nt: TGTGCCAGCAGCTTAATGTCTTCAGAGACCCAGTACTTC
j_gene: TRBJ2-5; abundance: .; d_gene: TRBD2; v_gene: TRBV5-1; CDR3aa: CASSVLAGTQETQYF; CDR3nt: TGCGCCAGCAGCGTGCTAGCGGGCACTCAAGAGACCCAGTACTTC
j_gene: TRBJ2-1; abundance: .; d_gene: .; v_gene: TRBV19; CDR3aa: CASSQGRGSEQFF; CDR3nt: TGTGCCAGTAGTCAGGGGAGAGGGAGTGAGCAGTTCTTC
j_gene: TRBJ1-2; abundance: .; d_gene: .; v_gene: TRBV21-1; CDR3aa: CASSKAWTGYGYTF; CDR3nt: TGTGCCAGCAGCAAAGCTTGGACAGGGTATGGCTACACCTTC
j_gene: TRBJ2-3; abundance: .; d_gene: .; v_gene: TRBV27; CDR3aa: CASSLGAGDTQYF; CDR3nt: TGTGCCAGCAGTTTAGGGGCAGGAGATACGCAGTATTTT
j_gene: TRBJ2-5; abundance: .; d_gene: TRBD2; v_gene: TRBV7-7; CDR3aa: CASSKEDRGAQYF; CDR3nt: TGTGCTAGCAGCAAGGAGGACCGGGGGGCCCAGTACTTC
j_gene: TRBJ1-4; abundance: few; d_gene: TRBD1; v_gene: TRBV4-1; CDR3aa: CASSQGPLGTGGKTRFF; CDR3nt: TGCGCCAGCAGCCAAGGGCCTCTCGGGACAGGGGGAAAAACTAGGTTTTTT
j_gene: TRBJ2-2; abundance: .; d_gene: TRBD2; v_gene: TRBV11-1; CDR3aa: CASSLVPTSSRWGGELFF; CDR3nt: TGTGCCAGCAGCTTAGTCCCGACTAGCAGCAGATGGGGCGGGGAGCTGTTTTTT
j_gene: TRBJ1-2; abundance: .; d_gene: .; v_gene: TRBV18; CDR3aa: CASSPIGRAAYGYTF; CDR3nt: TGTGCCAGCTCACCAATTGGCAGGGCGGCCTATGGCTACACCTTC
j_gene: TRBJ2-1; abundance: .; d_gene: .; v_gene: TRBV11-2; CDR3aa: CASSLGAFF; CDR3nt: TGTGCCAGCAGCTTAGGGGCTTTCTTC
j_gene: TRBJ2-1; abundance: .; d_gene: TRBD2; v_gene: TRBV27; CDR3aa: CASSRRTSGSYNEQFF; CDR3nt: TGTGCCAGCAGTCGTAGGACTAGCGGTTCCTACAATGAGCAGTTCTTC
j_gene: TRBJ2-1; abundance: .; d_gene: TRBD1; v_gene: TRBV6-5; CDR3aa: CASSPGQGRNEQFF; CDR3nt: TGTGCCAGCAGTCCCGGACAGGGACGGAATGAGCAGTTCTTC
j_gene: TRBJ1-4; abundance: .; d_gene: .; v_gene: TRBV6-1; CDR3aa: CASRHTGEKLFF; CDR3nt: TGTGCCAGCCGACACACTGGCGAAAAACTGTTTTTT
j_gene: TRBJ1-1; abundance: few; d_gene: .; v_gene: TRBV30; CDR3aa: CAFQGRGAFF; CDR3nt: TGTGCCTTCCAGGGCAGGGGAGCTTTCTTT
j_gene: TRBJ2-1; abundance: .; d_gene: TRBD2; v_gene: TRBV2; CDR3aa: CASRGGTSSSNEQFF; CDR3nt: TGTGCCAGCAGGGGGGGGACTAGCTCTTCCAATGAGCAGTTCTTC
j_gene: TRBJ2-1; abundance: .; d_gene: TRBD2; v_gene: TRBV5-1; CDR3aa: CASSPGLADYNEQFF; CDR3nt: TGCGCCAGCAGCCCAGGACTAGCGGACTACAATGAGCAGTTCTTC
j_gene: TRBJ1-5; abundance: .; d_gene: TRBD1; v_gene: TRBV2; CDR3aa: CASGQENQQPQHF; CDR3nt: TGTGCCAGCGGACAGGAAAATCAACAGCCCCAGCATTTT
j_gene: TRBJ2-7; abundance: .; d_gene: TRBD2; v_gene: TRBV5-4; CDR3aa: CASSPSAGVYEQYF; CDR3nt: TGTGCCAGCAGTCCTTCGGCGGGAGTCTACGAGCAGTACTTC
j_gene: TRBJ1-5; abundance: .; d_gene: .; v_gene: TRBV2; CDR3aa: CASRADGVRVNQPQHF; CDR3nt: TGTGCCAGCAGAGCGGATGGGGTAAGGGTCAATCAGCCCCAGCATTTT
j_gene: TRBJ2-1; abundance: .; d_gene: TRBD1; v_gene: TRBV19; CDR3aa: CASSIQGASYNEQFF; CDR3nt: TGTGCCAGTAGTATACAGGGGGCTTCCTACAATGAGCAGTTCTTC
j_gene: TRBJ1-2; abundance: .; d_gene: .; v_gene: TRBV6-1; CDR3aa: CASLTQGTPKYTF; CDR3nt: TGTGCCAGCCTTACACAGGGAACTCCGAAATACACCTTC
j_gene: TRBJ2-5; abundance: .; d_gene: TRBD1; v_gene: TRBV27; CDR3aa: CASSLRTGRVPETQYF; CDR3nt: TGTGCCAGCAGTTTAAGGACAGGAAGGGTTCCAGAGACCCAGTACTTC
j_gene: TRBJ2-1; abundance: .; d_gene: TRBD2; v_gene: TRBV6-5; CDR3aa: CASTSGLAGFPEQFF; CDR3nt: TGTGCCAGCACCTCCGGACTAGCGGGATTTCCTGAGCAGTTCTTC
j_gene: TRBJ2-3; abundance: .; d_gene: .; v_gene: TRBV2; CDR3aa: CASSDSTSTDTQYF; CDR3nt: TGTGCCAGCAGTGACTCTACTAGCACAGATACGCAGTATTTT
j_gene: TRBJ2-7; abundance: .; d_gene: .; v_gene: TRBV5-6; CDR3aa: CASSLVTSWEQYF; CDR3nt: TGTGCCAGCAGCTTGGTTACTAGCTGGGAGCAGTACTTC
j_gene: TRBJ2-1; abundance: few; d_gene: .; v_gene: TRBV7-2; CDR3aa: CASSPGAYYNEQFF; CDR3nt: TGTGCCAGCAGCCCAGGGGCTTATTACAATGAGCAGTTCTTC
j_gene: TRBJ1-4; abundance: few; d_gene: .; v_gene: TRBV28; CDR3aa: CASSLFGGGGEKLFF; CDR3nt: TGTGCCAGCAGTTTATTTGGGGGGGGCGGTGAAAAACTGTTTTTT
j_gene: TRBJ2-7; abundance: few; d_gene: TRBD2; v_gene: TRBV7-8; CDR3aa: CASSILPRIAGGYEQYF; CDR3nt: TGTGCCAGCAGCATACTCCCACGGATAGCGGGAGGCTACGAGCAGTACTTC
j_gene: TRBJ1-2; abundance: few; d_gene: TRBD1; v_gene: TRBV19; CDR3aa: CASSMRTGSAGYTF; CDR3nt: TGTGCCAGTAGTATGCGGACAGGGTCCGCTGGCTACACCTTC
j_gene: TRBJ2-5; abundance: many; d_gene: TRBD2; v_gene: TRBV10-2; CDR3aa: CASSSGGAGTQYF; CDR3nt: TGCGCCAGTTCTAGCGGGGGCGCGGGGACCCAGTACTTC
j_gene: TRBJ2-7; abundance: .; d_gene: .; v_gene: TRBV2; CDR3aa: CASSYGGGEQYF; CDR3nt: TGTGCCAGCAGTTACGGGGGAGGCGAGCAGTACTTC
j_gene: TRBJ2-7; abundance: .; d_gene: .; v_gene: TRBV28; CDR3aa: CASSYGTYEQYF; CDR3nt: TGTGCCAGCAGTTACGGGACCTACGAGCAGTACTTC
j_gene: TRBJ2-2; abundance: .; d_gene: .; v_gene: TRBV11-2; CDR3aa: CASSSYTGELFF; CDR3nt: TGTGCCAGCAGCTCCTACACCGGGGAGCTGTTTTTT
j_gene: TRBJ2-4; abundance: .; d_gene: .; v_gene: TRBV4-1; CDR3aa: CASSQELGSIQYF; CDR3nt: TGCGCCAGCAGCCAAGAGCTGGGGAGCATTCAGTACTTC
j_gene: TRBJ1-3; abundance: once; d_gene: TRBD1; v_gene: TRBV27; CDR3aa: CASGDRGHGNTIYF; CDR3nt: TGTGCCAGCGGAGACAGGGGGCATGGAAACACCATATATTTT
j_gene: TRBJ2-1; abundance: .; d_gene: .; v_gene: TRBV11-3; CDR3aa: CASSFQDLSDEQFF; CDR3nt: TGTGCCAGCAGCTTTCAGGACTTGAGCGATGAGCAGTTCTTC
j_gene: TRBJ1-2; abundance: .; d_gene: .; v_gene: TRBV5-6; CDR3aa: CASSSVNYGYTF; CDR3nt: TGTGCCAGCAGCTCCGTAAACTATGGCTACACCTTC